This T cell receptor (beta chain) is from a study of blood T cell repertoires in COVID-19. Under the authors' procedure: Using reference gene primer amplification, nucleated cell counts were estimated. Sequencing was performed with immunoSEQ multiplex PCR; in TCRdb, only in-frame clones are kept and a portion is missing. That table gives V, J and clone size, and the DNA gave D and trimming. The sample includes 250,000 to 350,000 clones, nearly 90% seen only once; the top ten take approximately 4.3%. CDR3 length: 16 amino acids. From germline, CDR1 is KGHDR and CDR2 SFDVKD. V was trimmed by 2 bases and J by 2 bases, leaving 14 bases between them.

The chain joins TRBV24-1 to TRBJ2-5; D is ambiguous. This receptor was taken from a woman aged 18 to 35 with acute COVID-19. Input material: PBMCs or T cells enriched from blood (not recorded which). For the CDR3, the DNA is TGTGCCACCAGTGATTCTCCCTACTACGCACAAGAGACCCAGTACTTC. Protein sequence: CATSDSPYYAQETQYF.